This T cell receptor (beta chain) was sequenced during a study of regulatory and conventional T cells in RAG deficiency. Profiled with immunoSEQ multiplex PCR; TCRdb holds only in-frame clones, not every one. The profile shows roughly 34,000 clones, 75% to 80% of them singletons. The germline V gene encodes CDR1 SGHRS and CDR2 YFSETQ. This CDR3 contains 14 residues. The V end lost 0 bases, the J end lost 4 bases, and 10 bases lay between the germline ends. For this clone: The antigen is unknown.

Genomic DNA came from blood conventional CD4+ T cells gated CD25-low CD127-high. Study results and caveats: Omenn patients showed >75% Treg-Tconv overlap and shorter CDR3 lengths.

The same sample was also used in a study of regulatory T cells. As reported in that work: The PCR used 52 TRBV and 13 TRBJ primers.

The source material was CD4+ effector T cells sorted from blood. The chain joins TRBV5-1 to TRBJ2-5; unclear D gene. This clonotype was sampled from a human donor in good health. CDR3 residues: CASSLGLTGETQYF. The CDR3 DNA reads as TGCGCCAGCAGCTTGGGACTTACCGGAGAGACCCAGTACTTC. Using reference TRBV5-1 and TRBJ2-5 for the parts outside the CDR3, the full variable domain is KAGVTQTPRYLIKTRGQQVTLSCSPISGHRSVSWYQQTPGQGLQFLFEYFSETQRNKGNFPGRFSGRQFSNSRSEMNVSTLELGDSALYLCASSLGLTGETQYFGPGTRLLVL.